The 23 T cell receptor beta chains in this list originate from one sample, sequenced in a study of blood T cell repertoires in COVID-19. Repertoires were generated with immunoSEQ multiplex PCR, while TCRdb's copy carries only in-frame clones and drops some. The data hold some 60,000 clones, with around 83% observed a single time. Input material: peripheral blood. The receptors originated from a man aged 25-45 years with COVID-19, enrolled during active disease.

The V call is TRBV4-1, the J call TRBJ2-7, with D uncertain. The length of the CDR3 is 15 residues. Germline V CDR1 and CDR2: MGHRA, YSYEKL. The V gene lost 0 bases and the J gene lost 7 bases, with 16 bases spanning the gap. In DNA, the CDR3 is TGCGCCAGCAGCCAAGAGCCGCGCCCTTTGATAGAGCAGTACTTC. The encoded protein is CASSQEPRPLIEQYF.

V gene TRBV27 combines with J gene TRBJ2-4; D unclear. Per germline, CDR1 MNHEY and CDR2 SMNVEV (reference sequence). V lost 6 bases to trimming and J lost 7 bases, with 16 bases between them. The CDR3 has 14 residues. CDR3 sequence reads: CASSSSIGSNIQYF. CDR3 DNA: TGTGCCAGCAGCTCTAGTATTGGGTCGAACATTCAGTACTTC.

This clone was detected once. The chain uses TRBV5-4 and TRBJ2-1; no firm D call. Germline V gene lookup returns CDR1 SGHNT and CDR2 YYREEE (reference sequence). CDR3 size: 15 residues. Trimming removed 1 base from V and 5 bases from J, with 13 bases in between. Here the CDR3 DNA reads TGTGCCAGCAGCTTGTCCAGCACAGTAAACAATGAGCAGTTCTTC. Translation gives CASSLSSTVNNEQFF.

The gene calls are TRBV5-4 and TRBJ1-2; D perhaps matches TRBD1 (6 bases). The CDR3 loop spans 13 amino acids. V was cut by 5 bases and J by 2 bases, with 10 bases left in between. Germline V gene sequence: CDR1 SGHNT, CDR2 YYREEE (reference sequence). This CDR3 reads CASRPTGNYGYTF. CDR3 in DNA: TGTGCCAGCAGACCTACAGGGAACTATGGCTACACCTTC.

This clone was counted between two and nine times. The chain uses TRBV4-3 and TRBJ1-1; D is unclear. The germline V gene has CDR1 LGHNA and CDR2 YSLEER. The CDR3 has 17 amino acids. Trimming cost V 1 base and J 0 bases, with 15 bases left between them. The CDR3 here is CASSQVWALGMNTEAFF. The CDR3 coding sequence is TGCGCCAGCAGCCAAGTTTGGGCACTGGGCATGAACACTGAAGCTTTCTTT.

This chain joins TRBV7-9 and TRBJ1-1, with D unclear. Germline V CDR1 and CDR2: SEHNR, FQNEAQ (reference sequence). V lost 2 bases to trimming and J lost 1 base, with 8 bases between them. CDR3 length: 14 residues. CDR3 nucleotide sequence: TGTGCCAGCAGCTTACCGTCCAGGAACACTGAAGCTTTCTTT. This translates into CASSLPSRNTEAFF. The whole variable domain, remainder taken from reference TRBV7-9 and TRBJ1-1, is DTGVSQNPRHKITKRGQNVTFRCDPISEHNRLYWYRQTLGQGPEFLTYFQNEAQLEKSRLLSDRFSAERPKGSFSTLEIQRTEQGDSAMYLCASSLPSRNTEAFFGQGTRLTVV.

This chain connects TRBV29-1 to TRBJ1-1; 8 bases agree with TRBD1. The length of the CDR3 is 14 residues. V shed 6 bases, J shed 7 bases, and the junction held 13 bases outside the gene matches. Germline CDR1 is SQVTM and CDR2 is ANQGSEA. The chain's CDR3 is CSVSMGGTGFEAFF. The CDR3 DNA is TGCAGCGTCTCAATGGGGGGGACAGGTTTTGAAGCTTTCTTT.

V gene TRBV27 combines with J gene TRBJ2-3; TRBD2 aligns across 12 bases. The CDR3 contains 16 residues. The ends lost 6 bases at V and 6 bases at J; junction bases unmatched: 10. Germline assignment: CDR1 MNHEY and CDR2 SMNVEV (reference sequence). The CDR3 region is CASRKLAGGPSDTQYF. CDR3 nucleotides: TGTGCCAGCAGAAAACTAGCGGGGGGCCCTTCCGATACGCAGTATTTT.

V usage is TRBV30 and J usage is TRBJ2-5; D is perhaps TRBD2 (6 bases). The ends were cut back, 3 bases at V and 2 bases at J, with 10 bases in the middle. This CDR3 spans 13 amino acids. The germline gives CDR1 GTSNPN, CDR2 SVGIG (reference sequence). In DNA form, the CDR3 reads TGTGCCTGGAGACCGGACTATCAAGAGACCCAGTACTTC. As protein: CAWRPDYQETQYF.

The chain combines TRBV25-1 with TRBJ2-1; 8 nucleotides agree with TRBD2. The germline CDR1 and CDR2 sequences are MGHDK and SYGVNS. J lost 4 bases, V lost 5 bases, and 7 bases had no gene match. The CDR3 has 15 residues. The CDR3 region is CASSQSGRAYNEQFF. CDR3 nucleotide sequence: TGTGCCAGCAGTCAAAGCGGGAGAGCATACAATGAGCAGTTCTTC.

This rearrangement joins TRBV27 to TRBJ2-7; 7 positions agree with TRBD2. CDR3 size: 15 residues. V lost 6 bases and J lost 3; bases outside the gene matches: 11. CDR1 and CDR2 (germline): MNHEY, SMNVEV (reference sequence). The CDR3 DNA reads as TGTGCCAGCAGACCATTCGCGGGAGAAGGCTACGAGCAGTACTTC. It is translated as CASRPFAGEGYEQYF.

This chain joins TRBV19 and TRBJ2-7, with D possibly being TRBD1 (6 bases). The V end was cut by 1 base, the J end by 5 bases, with 12 bases between. There are 14 residues in the CDR3. CDR1 is LNHDA and CDR2 is SQIVND in the germline V gene (reference sequence). The CDR3 nucleotides read TGTGCCAGTAGTATAGCCCAGGGGATGAACGAGCAGTACTTC. Amino acid sequence: CASSIAQGMNEQYF. Looking up the rest from reference TRBV19 and TRBJ2-7 gives the full variable domain: DGGITQSPKYLFRKEGQNVTLSCEQNLNHDAMYWYRQDPGQGLRLIYYSQIVNDFQKGDIAEGYSVSREKKESFPLTVTSAQKNPTAFYLCASSIAQGMNEQYFGPGTRLTVT.

The chain employs TRBV7-2 and TRBJ2-2; 8 bases align to TRBD1. From germline, CDR1 is SGHTA and CDR2 FQGNSA. CDR3 size: 17 residues. J lost 1 base, V lost 6 bases, and 10 bases had no gene match. The chain's CDR3 is CASRLTSGTGNTGELFF. The CDR3 DNA reads as TGTGCCAGCAGACTCACCTCCGGGACAGGGAACACCGGGGAGCTGTTTTTT.

This chain joins TRBV11-2 and TRBJ1-2, with no clear D. This CDR3 spans 14 amino acids. V lost 5 bases and J 2 bases, leaving 12 bases between the germline ends. Per germline, CDR1 SGHAT and CDR2 FQNNGV. The CDR3 protein is CASSLADTNYGYTF. In nucleotides, the CDR3 is TGTGCCAGCAGCCTCGCGGATACCAACTATGGCTACACCTTC. Full variable domain (outside the CDR3, taken from reference TRBV11-2 and TRBJ1-2): EAGVAQSPRYKIIEKRQSVAFWCNPISGHATLYWYQQILGQGPKLLIQFQNNGVVDDSQLPKDRFSAERLKGVDSTLKIQPAKLEDSAVYLCASSLADTNYGYTFGSGTRLTVV.

This chain joins TRBV5-6 and TRBJ2-7, with 12 bases fitting TRBD2. The CDR3 spans 17 residues. Germline V gives CDR1 SGHDT, CDR2 YYEEEE. V was pared by 5 bases and J by 2 bases, with 11 bases of the junction left unmatched. The DNA of the CDR3 is TGTGCCAGCAGGTCCACCGGGACTAGCGGGCGGCCCTACGAGCAGTACTTC. It specifies CASRSTGTSGRPYEQYF.

The J gene is TRBJ1-2, the V gene TRBV9; TRBD1 might be the D (5 bases). This CDR3 contains 15 residues. Trimming cost V 4 bases and J 5 bases, with 18 bases left between them. Per germline, CDR1 SGDLS and CDR2 YYNGEE. The CDR3 region is CASSQMTGTGYGYTF. The CDR3 DNA reads as TGTGCCAGCAGCCAAATGACCGGGACTGGGTATGGCTACACCTTC.

This clone was seen once. This sequence joins TRBV5-1 and TRBJ1-1; TRBD1 agrees at 9 bases. J was trimmed by 1 base and V by 3 bases; bases with no gene match: 4. The CDR3 loop spans 15 amino acids. Germline CDR1 and CDR2: SGHRS and YFSETQ. The CDR3 region has the DNA TGCGCCAGCAGCTCGACGGGACAGGGGAACACTGAAGCTTTCTTT. Translation: CASSSTGQGNTEAFF. Full variable domain (outside the CDR3, taken from reference TRBV5-1 and TRBJ1-1): KAGVTQTPRYLIKTRGQQVTLSCSPISGHRSVSWYQQTPGQGLQFLFEYFSETQRNKGNFPGRFSGRQFSNSRSEMNVSTLELGDSALYLCASSSTGQGNTEAFFGQGTRLTVV.

The V gene is TRBV19, the J gene TRBJ1-5, with 8 bases that match TRBD1. This CDR3 region has 15 residues. Germline CDR1 and CDR2: LNHDA and SQIVND (reference sequence). J was trimmed by 1 base and V by 3 bases; bases with no gene match: 2. CDR3 sequence: CASSITGGSNQPQHF. Here the CDR3 DNA reads TGTGCCAGTAGTATTACAGGGGGAAGCAATCAGCCCCAGCATTTT.

The chain uses TRBV7-2 and TRBJ1-6; possible D gene TRBD1, 5 bases. The CDR3 covers 16 residues. Germline V gene lookup returns CDR1 SGHTA and CDR2 FQGNSA. The ends were cut back, 1 base at V and 2 bases at J, with 9 bases in the middle. CDR3 sequence: CASSLGGGAYNSPLHF. The CDR3, as DNA: TGTGCCAGCAGCTTAGGGGGCGGCGCCTATAATTCACCCCTCCACTTT. Together with reference TRBV7-2 and TRBJ1-6, the CDR3 gives the full variable domain: GAGVSQSPSNKVTEKGKDVELRCDPISGHTALYWYRQSLGQGLEFLIYFQGNSAPDKSGLPSDRFSAERTGGSVSTLTIQRTQQEDSAVYLCASSLGGGAYNSPLHFGNGTRLTVT.

This clone was found a few times. This chain links TRBV6-1 with TRBJ2-2, with D hard to call. Germline V gene data show CDR1 as MNHNS and CDR2 as SASEGT. The CDR3 is 14 amino acids. V was cut by 2 bases and J by 3 bases, with 7 bases left in between. CDR3 nucleotide sequence: TGTGCCAGCAGTGAAATCGGTTACACCGGGGAGCTGTTTTTT. As protein: CASSEIGYTGELFF.

The chain links TRBV7-9 to TRBJ2-2, with 7 nucleotides matching TRBD2. There are 16 residues in the CDR3. Germline loops: CDR1 SEHNR, CDR2 FQNEAQ (reference sequence). After removal of 1 base from V and 0 bases from J, the junction contained 2 bases not matched to a gene. The CDR3 nucleotides are TGTGCCAGCAGCTTAGAGGCGGGGGCGAACACCGGGGAGCTGTTTTTT. Protein: CASSLEAGANTGELFF.

The chain carries TRBV9 and TRBJ2-5, with D possibly matching TRBD1 (6 bases). Germline lookup yields CDR1 SGDLS and CDR2 YYNGEE. The V and J ends lost 6 bases and 5 bases respectively, with 20 bases between them. The CDR3 is 15 residues long. This chain's CDR3 is CASNRQAEVWETQYF. CDR3 sequence (DNA): TGTGCCAGCAATCGACAGGCGGAGGTGTGGGAGACCCAGTACTTC.

The rearrangement joins TRBV9 to TRBJ2-2, with D maybe TRBD1 (6 bases). Trimming cost V 10 bases and J 3 bases, with 13 bases left between them. The germline V gene has CDR1 SGDLS and CDR2 YYNGEE. The CDR3 is made up of 13 amino acids. The CDR3 bases are TGTGCCGGCTCCAAGGGGGACACCGGGGAGCTGTTTTTT. It specifies CAGSKGDTGELFF.